These 23 T cell receptor beta chains originate from one sample sequenced in a study of blood T cells in healthy people across ages. A J-beta primer mix and a sample-barcoded 5' primer were used in a second PCR of about 7 to 11 cycles. TCRdb called the 5' RACE reads again in MiXCR, with one record for every CDR3 protein. The sample contains fewer than 900,000 distinct CDR3 sequences, more than 40% of which appear only once. Sequences were obtained from blood. These receptors originate from a woman in her sixties in good health.

The table lists this clonotype with a count of one. V gene TRBV29-1 combines with J gene TRBJ2-2; D could derive from TRBD1 or TRBD2 (5 bases each). The CDR3 length is 15 residues. Germline loops: CDR1 SQVTM, CDR2 ANQGSEA. V shed 6 bases and J shed 1 base, with 15 bases lying between them. CDR3 loop: CSVITGALNTGELFF. The CDR3 DNA reads as TGCAGCGTAATTACCGGGGCCCTGAACACCGGGGAGCTGTTTTTT.

J is TRBJ2-6 and V is TRBV2; D remains unclear. Trimming cost V 7 bases and J 0 bases, with 13 bases left between them. The CDR3 totals 16 residues. Germline V lookup: CDR1 SNHLY, CDR2 FYNNEI. CDR3 in amino acids: CASTSDRFSGANVLTF. The DNA for the CDR3 is TGTGCCAGCACGAGTGATCGTTTCTCTGGGGCCAACGTCCTGACTTTC. The whole variable domain, filled in from reference TRBV2 and TRBJ2-6, reads EPEVTQTPSHQVTQMGQEVILRCVPISNHLYFYWYRQILGQKVEFLVSFYNNEISEKSEIFDDQFSVERPDGSNFTLKIRSTKLEDSAMYFCASTSDRFSGANVLTFGAGSRLTVL.

This clonotype has only one observation. V usage is TRBV6-5 and J usage is TRBJ2-1; D remains ambiguous. Per germline, CDR1 MNHEY and CDR2 SVGAGI. V was trimmed by 11 bases and J by 4 bases, leaving 21 bases between them. The CDR3 is made up of 15 amino acids. The CDR3 DNA reads as TGTGCCGTCAGGAAACCGCATCCCCGATACAATGAGCAGTTCTTC. Its translation is CAVRKPHPRYNEQFF.

V and J are TRBV9 and TRBJ2-5; D ambiguous. The V gene lost 0 bases and the J gene lost 11 bases, with 14 bases spanning the gap. Germline V gene data show CDR1 as SGDLS and CDR2 as YYNGEE. The CDR3 is made up of 13 amino acids. Here the CDR3 reads CASSVDLTNEQYF. In DNA, the CDR3 is TGTGCCAGCAGCGTAGACCTCACAAATGAGCAGTACTTC.

This clonotype was observed a handful of times. DNA for the CDR3: TGTGCCAGCAGCTTATACCCTAATTCACCCCTCCACTTT. It is translated as CASSLYPNSPLHF. This rearrangement joins TRBV7-9 to TRBJ1-6; no reliable D call. The length of the CDR3 is 13 residues. V was shortened by 2 bases and J by 6 bases, with 5 bases between the two germline ends. Germline lookup yields CDR1 SEHNR and CDR2 FQNEAQ (reference sequence).

V is TRBV5-1 and J is TRBJ2-5; TRBD2 agrees at 12 bases. The CDR3 is 15 residues long. V trimming: 4 bases; J trimming: 11 bases; junction bases outside the gene matches: 12. The germline gives CDR1 SGHRS, CDR2 YFSETQ. DNA for the CDR3: TGCGCCAGCAGCGTGACTAGCGGGAGTTTCAATGAGCAGTACTTC. Translating gives CASSVTSGSFNEQYF.

This clonotype was detected a few times. This chain connects TRBV7-2 to TRBJ2-7, with D perhaps being TRBD1 or TRBD2 (5 bases each). CDR3 length equals 14 residues. Trimming pared 4 bases from V and 2 bases from J, leaving 12 bases between. Germline lookup yields CDR1 SGHTA and CDR2 FQGNSA. The DNA of the CDR3 is TGTGCCAGCAGCTCGACCCAGGGAGCCTACGAGCAGTACTTC. Protein sequence: CASSSTQGAYEQYF.

The chain uses TRBV4-3 and TRBJ2-5; D is unresolved. The DNA end lines up better with TRBJ2-7; the J call may be wrong. This CDR3 is 15 amino acids long. CDR1 and CDR2 from the germline V gene are LGHNA and YSLEER. The DNA for the CDR3 is TGCGCCAGCAGCCAAGTGGTAACCATAGCCTCCGAGCAGTACTTC. Its translation: CASSQVVTIASEQYF.

J is TRBJ1-2 and V is TRBV7-2; 9 bases are a match to TRBD1. Germline CDR1 SGHTA, CDR2 FQGNSA. CDR3 size: 15 residues. V trimming: 8 bases; J trimming: 2 bases; junction bases outside the gene matches: 9. The CDR3 loop is CASRMITGGNYGYTF. As DNA, the CDR3 is TGTGCCAGCCGGATGATTACAGGGGGCAACTATGGCTACACCTTC.

CDR3 nucleotides: TGTGCCAGCAGTCACTCCGGGGGATACAATGAGCAGTTCTTC. It codes for CASSHSGGYNEQFF. The chain combines TRBV6-1 with TRBJ2-1; maybe TRBD2 (6 bases). Germline V gene lookup returns CDR1 MNHNS and CDR2 SASEGT. V lost 5 bases, J lost 4 bases, and 12 bases lay in between. This CDR3 spans 14 amino acids.

V usage is TRBV24-1 and J usage is TRBJ2-3; D unclear. CDR1 is KGHDR and CDR2 is SFDVKD in the germline V gene. The CDR3 has 14 amino acids. Trimming took 7 bases from V and 0 from J, leaving 10 bases between them. The CDR3 loop reads CATSFRTSTDTQYF. The CDR3 bases are TGTGCCACCAGCTTCAGAACAAGCACAGATACGCAGTATTTT.

This clonotype was observed many times. The rearrangement uses TRBV20-1 and TRBJ2-1; D possibly corresponds to TRBD2 (6 bases). The germline V gene has CDR1 DFQATT and CDR2 SNEGSKA (reference sequence). This CDR3 comprises 15 residues. V lost 0 bases to trimming and J lost 6 bases, with 15 bases between them. The CDR3 nucleotides are TGCAGTGCTAGAGATCCTAGCGAAATTTTCAATGAGCAGTTCTTC. Encoded protein: CSARDPSEIFNEQFF.

This clonotype was seen just once. CDR3 region: CSASVSGEKLFF. DNA of the CDR3: TGCAGTGCTAGTGTCTCGGGGGAAAAACTGTTTTTT. The chain couples TRBV20-1 to TRBJ1-4, with D uncertain. Trimming cost V 3 bases and J 8 bases, with 10 bases left between them. The CDR3 totals 12 residues. Germline CDR1 reads DFQATT; CDR2 reads SNEGSKA (reference sequence).

On this clonotype itself: One junction end does not reproduce the germline sequence, and a read error may be involved. V usage is TRBV9 and J usage is TRBJ2-7; D is perhaps TRBD1 (5 bases). Germline-derived CDR1 and CDR2 are SGDLS and YYNGEE. This CDR3 comprises 13 residues. The CDR3 sequence: CACSALDSYEQYF. CDR3 DNA sequence: TGTGCCTGCAGCGCGCTCGACAGCTACGAGCAGTACTTC.

The chain joins TRBV6-5 to TRBJ1-1, with a tentative D call TRBD1 (6 bases). The CDR3 extends over 13 amino acids. V lost 2 bases to trimming and J lost 7 bases, with 11 bases between them. Per germline, CDR1 MNHEY and CDR2 SVGAGI. CDR3 DNA sequence: TGTGCCAGCAGTTACCCGGACAGCTTTGAAGCTTTCTTT. Translation: CASSYPDSFEAFF.

There are a few counts of this clonotype. The rearrangement uses TRBV5-1 and TRBJ2-1; D is ambiguous. The germline V gene has CDR1 SGHRS and CDR2 YFSETQ. V was shortened by 3 bases and J by 2 bases, with 9 bases between the two germline ends. CDR3 length: 14 residues. The DNA for the CDR3 is TGCGCCAGCAGCTCCGACCCGGCCTACAATGAGCAGTTCTTC. Its protein product is CASSSDPAYNEQFF. Drawing the rest from reference TRBV5-1 and TRBJ2-1, the complete variable domain is KAGVTQTPRYLIKTRGQQVTLSCSPISGHRSVSWYQQTPGQGLQFLFEYFSETQRNKGNFPGRFSGRQFSNSRSEMNVSTLELGDSALYLCASSSDPAYNEQFFGPGTRLTVL.

The V and J genes are TRBV3-1 and TRBJ2-3; weak D call: TRBD1 (7 bases). V was shortened by 4 bases and J by 6 bases, with 14 bases between the two germline ends. Germline loops: CDR1 LGHDT, CDR2 YNNKEL (reference sequence). This CDR3 has 14 amino acids. CDR3: CASSPQGGVDTQYF. The DNA of the CDR3 is TGTGCCAGCAGCCCCCAGGGGGGTGTGGATACGCAGTATTTT.

The gene calls are TRBV4-2 and TRBJ2-7; possible D gene TRBD2, 5 bases. Trimming left V 1 base short and J 3 bases short, with 16 bases between. The CDR3 has 16 amino acids. Germline CDR1 reads LGHNA; CDR2 reads YNFKEQ. DNA for the CDR3: TGTGCCAGCAGCCAAGGACTAAACCCTTGGTACTACGAGCAGTACTTC. Encoded protein: CASSQGLNPWYYEQYF.

The chain is built from TRBV20-1 and TRBJ2-3; 12 bases line up with TRBD2. CDR1 is DFQATT, CDR2 SNEGSKA, per germline (reference sequence). CDR3 length: 15 residues. The trim removed 6 bases at V and 3 bases at J, leaving 7 bases unmatched. CDR3 sequence reads: CSAFDGTSGTDTQYF. The CDR3 nucleotides are TGCAGTGCATTCGACGGGACTAGCGGGACAGATACGCAGTATTTT.

The rearrangement uses TRBV24-1 and TRBJ2-1; D gene ambiguous. This CDR3 comprises 17 residues. The V gene lost 1 base and the J gene lost 0 bases, with 12 bases spanning the gap. The germline gives CDR1 KGHDR, CDR2 SFDVKD. The CDR3 DNA reads as TGTGCCACCAGTGATTTCAGGCACAGTTTCTCCTACAATGAGCAGTTCTTC. Amino acid sequence: CATSDFRHSFSYNEQFF.

The DNA of the CDR3 is TGTGCCACCGGGCAGAGGAGAACCGTGAACACTGAAGCTTTCTTT. This sequence encodes CATGQRRTVNTEAFF. The rearrangement links TRBV15 to TRBJ1-1; D remains ambiguous. CDR1 and CDR2 from the germline V gene are LNHNV and YYDKDF (reference sequence). The CDR3 length is 15 residues. V lost 8 bases, J lost 0 bases, and 16 bases lay in between.

V and J are TRBV4-3 and TRBJ1-2, with D tentatively TRBD1 (6 bases). The ends were cut back, 0 bases at V and 0 bases at J, with 14 bases in the middle. This CDR3 has 17 amino acids. CDR1 LGHNA and CDR2 YSLEER come from the germline V gene. The CDR3, as DNA: TGCGCCAGCAGCCAAGAGATGACAGGTGGAGCTAACTATGGCTACACCTTC. Translating it yields CASSQEMTGGANYGYTF.

This clonotype occurred a few times. The chain combines TRBV10-3 with TRBJ1-2; D is perhaps TRBD1 (5 bases). This CDR3 is built from 13 residues. Trimming cost V 3 bases and J 4 bases, with 9 bases left between them. Germline CDR1 ENHRY, CDR2 SYGVKD. CDR3 sequence reads: CAISEGQGYGYTF. The CDR3 coding sequence is TGTGCCATCAGTGAAGGGCAGGGCTATGGCTACACCTTC.